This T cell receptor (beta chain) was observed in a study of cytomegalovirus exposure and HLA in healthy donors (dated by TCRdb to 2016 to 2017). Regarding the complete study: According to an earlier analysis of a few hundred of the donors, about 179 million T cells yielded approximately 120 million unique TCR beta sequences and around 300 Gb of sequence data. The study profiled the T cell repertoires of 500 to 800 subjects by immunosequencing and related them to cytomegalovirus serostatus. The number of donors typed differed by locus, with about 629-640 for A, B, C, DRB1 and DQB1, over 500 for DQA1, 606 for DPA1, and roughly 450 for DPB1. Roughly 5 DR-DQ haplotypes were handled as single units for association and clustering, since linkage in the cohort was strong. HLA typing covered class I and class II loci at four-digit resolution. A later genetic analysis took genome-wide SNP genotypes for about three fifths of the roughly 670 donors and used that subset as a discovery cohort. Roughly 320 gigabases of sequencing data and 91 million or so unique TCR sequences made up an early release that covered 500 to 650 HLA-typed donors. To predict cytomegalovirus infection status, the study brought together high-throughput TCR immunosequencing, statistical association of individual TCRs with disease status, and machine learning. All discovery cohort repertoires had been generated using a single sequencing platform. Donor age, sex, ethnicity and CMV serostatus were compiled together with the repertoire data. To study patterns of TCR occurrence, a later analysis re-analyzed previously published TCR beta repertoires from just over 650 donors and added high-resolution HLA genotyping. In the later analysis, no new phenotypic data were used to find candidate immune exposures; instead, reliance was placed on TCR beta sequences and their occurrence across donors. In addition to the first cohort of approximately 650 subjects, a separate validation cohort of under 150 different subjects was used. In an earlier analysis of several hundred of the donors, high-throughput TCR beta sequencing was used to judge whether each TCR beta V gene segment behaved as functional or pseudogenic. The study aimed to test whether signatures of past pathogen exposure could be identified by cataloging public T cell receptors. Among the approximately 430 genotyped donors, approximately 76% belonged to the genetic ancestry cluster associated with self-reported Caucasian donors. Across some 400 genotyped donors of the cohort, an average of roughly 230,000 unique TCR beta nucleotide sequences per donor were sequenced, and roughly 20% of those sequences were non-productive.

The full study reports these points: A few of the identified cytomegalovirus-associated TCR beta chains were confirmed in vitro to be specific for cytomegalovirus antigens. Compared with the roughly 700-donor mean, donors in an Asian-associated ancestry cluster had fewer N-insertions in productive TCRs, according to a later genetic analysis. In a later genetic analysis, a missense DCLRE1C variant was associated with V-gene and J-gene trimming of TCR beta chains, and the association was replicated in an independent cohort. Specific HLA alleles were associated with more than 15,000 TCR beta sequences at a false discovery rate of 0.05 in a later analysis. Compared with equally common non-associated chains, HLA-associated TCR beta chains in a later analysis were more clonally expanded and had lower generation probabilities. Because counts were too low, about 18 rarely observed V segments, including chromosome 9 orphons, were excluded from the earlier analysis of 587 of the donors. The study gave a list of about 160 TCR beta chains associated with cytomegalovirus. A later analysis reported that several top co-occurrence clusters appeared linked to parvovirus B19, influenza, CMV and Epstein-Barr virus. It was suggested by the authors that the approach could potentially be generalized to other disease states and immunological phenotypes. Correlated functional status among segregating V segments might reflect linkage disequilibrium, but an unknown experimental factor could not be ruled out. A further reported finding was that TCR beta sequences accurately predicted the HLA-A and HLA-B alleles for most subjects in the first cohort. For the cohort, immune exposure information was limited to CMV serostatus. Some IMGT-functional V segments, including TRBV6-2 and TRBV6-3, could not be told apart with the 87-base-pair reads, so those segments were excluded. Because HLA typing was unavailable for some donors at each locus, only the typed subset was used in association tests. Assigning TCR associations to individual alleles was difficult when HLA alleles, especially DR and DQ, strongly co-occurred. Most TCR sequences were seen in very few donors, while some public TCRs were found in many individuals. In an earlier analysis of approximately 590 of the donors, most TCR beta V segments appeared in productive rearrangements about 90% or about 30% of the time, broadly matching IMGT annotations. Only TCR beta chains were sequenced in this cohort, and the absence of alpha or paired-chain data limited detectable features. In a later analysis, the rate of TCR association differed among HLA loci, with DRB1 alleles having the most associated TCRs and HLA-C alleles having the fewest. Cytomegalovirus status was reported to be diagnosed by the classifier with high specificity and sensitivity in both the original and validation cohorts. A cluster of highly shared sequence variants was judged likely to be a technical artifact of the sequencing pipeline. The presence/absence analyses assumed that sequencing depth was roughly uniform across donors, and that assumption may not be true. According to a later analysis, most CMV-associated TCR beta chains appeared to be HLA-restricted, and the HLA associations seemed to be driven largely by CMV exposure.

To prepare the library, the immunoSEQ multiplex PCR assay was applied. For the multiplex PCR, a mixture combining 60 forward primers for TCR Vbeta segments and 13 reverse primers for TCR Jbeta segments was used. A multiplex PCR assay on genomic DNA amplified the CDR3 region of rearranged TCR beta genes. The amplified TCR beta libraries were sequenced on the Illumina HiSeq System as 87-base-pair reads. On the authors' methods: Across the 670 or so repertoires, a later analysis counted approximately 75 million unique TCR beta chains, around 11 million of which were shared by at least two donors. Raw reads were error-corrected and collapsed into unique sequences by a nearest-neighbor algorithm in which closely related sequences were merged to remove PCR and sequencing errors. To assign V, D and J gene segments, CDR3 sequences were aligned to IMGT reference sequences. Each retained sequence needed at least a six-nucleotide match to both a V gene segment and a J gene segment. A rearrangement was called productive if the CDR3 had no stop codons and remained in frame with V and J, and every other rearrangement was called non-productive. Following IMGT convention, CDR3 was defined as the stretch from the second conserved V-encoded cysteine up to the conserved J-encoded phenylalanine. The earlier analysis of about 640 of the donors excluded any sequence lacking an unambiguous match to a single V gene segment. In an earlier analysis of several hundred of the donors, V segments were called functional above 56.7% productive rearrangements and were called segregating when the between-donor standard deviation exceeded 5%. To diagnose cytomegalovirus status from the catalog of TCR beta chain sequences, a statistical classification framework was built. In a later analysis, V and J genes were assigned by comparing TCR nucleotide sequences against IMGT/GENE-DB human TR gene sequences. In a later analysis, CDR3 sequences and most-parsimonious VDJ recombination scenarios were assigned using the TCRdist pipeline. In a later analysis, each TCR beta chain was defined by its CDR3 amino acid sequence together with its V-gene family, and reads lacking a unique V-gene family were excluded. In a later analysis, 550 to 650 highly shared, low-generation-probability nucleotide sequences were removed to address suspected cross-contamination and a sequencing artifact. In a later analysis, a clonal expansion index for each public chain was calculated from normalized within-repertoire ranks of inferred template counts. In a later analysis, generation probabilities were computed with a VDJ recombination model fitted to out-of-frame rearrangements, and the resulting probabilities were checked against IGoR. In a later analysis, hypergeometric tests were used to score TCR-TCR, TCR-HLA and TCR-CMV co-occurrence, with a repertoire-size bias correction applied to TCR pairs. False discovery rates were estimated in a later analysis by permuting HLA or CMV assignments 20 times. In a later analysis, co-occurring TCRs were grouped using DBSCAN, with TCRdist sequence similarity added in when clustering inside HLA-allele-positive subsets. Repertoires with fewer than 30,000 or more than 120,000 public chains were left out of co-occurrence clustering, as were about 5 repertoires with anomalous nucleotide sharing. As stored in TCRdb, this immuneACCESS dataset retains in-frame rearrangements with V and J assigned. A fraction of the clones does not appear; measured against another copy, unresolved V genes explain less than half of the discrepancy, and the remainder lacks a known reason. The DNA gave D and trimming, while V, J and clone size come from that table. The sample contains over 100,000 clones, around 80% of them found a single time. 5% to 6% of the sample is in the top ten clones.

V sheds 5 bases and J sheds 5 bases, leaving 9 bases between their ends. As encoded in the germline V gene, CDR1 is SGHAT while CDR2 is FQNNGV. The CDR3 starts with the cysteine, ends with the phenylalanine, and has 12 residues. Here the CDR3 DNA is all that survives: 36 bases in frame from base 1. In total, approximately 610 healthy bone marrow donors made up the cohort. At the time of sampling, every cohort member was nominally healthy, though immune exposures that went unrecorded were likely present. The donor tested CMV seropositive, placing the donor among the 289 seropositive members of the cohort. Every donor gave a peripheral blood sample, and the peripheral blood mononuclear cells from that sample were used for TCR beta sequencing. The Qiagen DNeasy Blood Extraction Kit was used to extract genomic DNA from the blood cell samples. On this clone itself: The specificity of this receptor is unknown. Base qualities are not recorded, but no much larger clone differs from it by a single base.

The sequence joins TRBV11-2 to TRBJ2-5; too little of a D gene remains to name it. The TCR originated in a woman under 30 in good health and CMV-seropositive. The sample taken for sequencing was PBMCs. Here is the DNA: TGTGCCAGCAGCCCCTCTCCGGAGACCCAGTACTTC. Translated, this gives CASSPSPETQYF.